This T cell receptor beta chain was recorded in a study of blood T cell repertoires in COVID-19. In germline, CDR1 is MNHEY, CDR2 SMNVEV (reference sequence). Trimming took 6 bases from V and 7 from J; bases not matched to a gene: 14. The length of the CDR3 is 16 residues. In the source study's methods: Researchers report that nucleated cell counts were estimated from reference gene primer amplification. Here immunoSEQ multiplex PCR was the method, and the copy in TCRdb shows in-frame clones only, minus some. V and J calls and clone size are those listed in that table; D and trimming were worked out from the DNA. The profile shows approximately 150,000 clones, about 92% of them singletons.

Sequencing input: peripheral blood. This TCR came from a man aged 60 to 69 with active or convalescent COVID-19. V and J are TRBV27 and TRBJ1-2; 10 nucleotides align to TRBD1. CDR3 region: CASSGSDRGRVGGYTF. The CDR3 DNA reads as TGTGCCAGCAGCGGGAGCGACAGGGGGCGGGTGGGTGGCTACACCTTC.